What follows are 23 T cell receptor beta chains derived from one specimen sequenced in a study of OX40 agonist ivuxolimab in advanced cancers. Sequencing was performed with immunoSEQ multiplex PCR; in TCRdb, only in-frame clones are kept and a portion is missing. The data show 60,000 to 95,000 clones, over 75% seen once. Specimen: CD4+ or CD8+ T cells sorted from blood, collected in a trial of the OX40 agonist ivuxolimab. These receptors came from an adult with an advanced solid tumor such as melanoma, head and neck, liver or kidney cancer.

This chain uses TRBV5-4 with TRBJ2-5; D not resolved. The germline CDR1 and CDR2 sequences are SGHNT and YYREEE (reference sequence). V was cut by 0 bases and J by 5 bases, with 8 bases left in between. The CDR3 is 13 amino acids. The CDR3 nucleotides read TGTGCCAGCAGCTTGGACAGTCTGGAGACCCAGTACTTC. Protein: CASSLDSLETQYF.

The chain links TRBV6-5 to TRBJ2-3, with TRBD2 identical over 10 bases. CDR3 length: 15 amino acids. V dropped 4 bases and J dropped 2; count of bases not matched to a gene: 3. Germline CDR1 reads MNHEY; CDR2 reads SVGAGI. The chain's CDR3 is CASSSTSGATDTQYF. CDR3 DNA sequence: TGTGCCAGCAGTTCCACTAGCGGGGCCACAGATACGCAGTATTTT.

The CDR3 nucleotides are TGTGCCAGCAGGGACCTAGCGGGGGGCCACAATGAGCAGTTCTTC. Encoded protein: CASRDLAGGHNEQFF. The V and J genes are TRBV11-1 and TRBJ2-1; TRBD2 matches 11 bases. V was pared by 6 bases and J by 5 bases, with 6 bases of the junction left unmatched. From germline, CDR1 is SGHAT and CDR2 FQDESV (reference sequence). The CDR3 runs 15 residues.

With respect to this clone: The junction does not match germline at one end; this may be a read error. The genes are TRBV20-1 and TRBJ2-3; 9 bases are a match to TRBD2. The germline gives CDR1 DFQATT, CDR2 SNEGSKA (reference sequence). The CDR3 extends over 10 amino acids. CDR3 bases: TGCAGTGCTCCCCGCGGGGGGGCAGTATTT. Protein: CSAPRGGAVF.

The chain combines TRBV7-2 with TRBJ2-7, with D possibly being TRBD1 (5 bases). Trimming pared 5 bases from V and 4 bases from J, leaving 15 bases between. CDR3 length equals 14 residues. Germline CDR1 reads SGHTA; CDR2 reads FQGNSA. CDR3 in DNA: TGTGCCAGCAGCCCTAAGGGGCTTGTTTACGAGCAGTACTTC. Encoded protein: CASSPKGLVYEQYF.

The rearrangement links TRBV2 to TRBJ2-3, with D maybe TRBD1 (5 bases). The CDR3 spans 15 residues. V dropped 3 bases and J dropped 3 bases, with 13 bases sitting between them. The V gene's germline CDR1 is SNHLY and CDR2 FYNNEI. CDR3 sequence: CASSDTETATDTQYF. As DNA, the CDR3 is TGTGCCAGCAGTGATACAGAGACAGCAACAGATACGCAGTATTTT.

In DNA form, the CDR3 reads TGTGCCAGCACCCCTCGTCGGGGCCTCGGACCAGATACGCAGTATTTT. It translates to CASTPRRGLGPDTQYF. The chain couples TRBV7-2 to TRBJ2-3, with D perhaps matching TRBD1 or TRBD2 (5 bases each). The germline V and J ends were trimmed by 7 bases and 4 bases, with 21 bases remaining between them. CDR1 is SGHTA, CDR2 FQGNSA, per germline. This CDR3 is 16 amino acids long.

This chain connects TRBV6-5 to TRBJ1-1; tentatively, D is TRBD1 (6 bases). The germline CDR1 and CDR2 sequences are MNHEY and SVGAGI. The CDR3 is made up of 16 amino acids. V gave up 0 bases and J gave up 3 bases, with 14 bases separating them. CDR3 coding DNA: TGTGCCAGCAGTTACTCGTTTCTGGGGGCGGACACTGAAGCTTTCTTT. Amino acids: CASSYSFLGADTEAFF.

The chain couples TRBV25-1 to TRBJ2-5; D is ambiguous. CDR1 and CDR2 from the germline V gene are MGHDK and SYGVNS. V lost 5 bases to trimming and J lost 3 bases, with 16 bases between them. The CDR3 sequence is 15 residues long. As DNA, the CDR3 is TGTGCCAGCAGTCCGCCGGGTCTCGAGGAAGAGACCCAGTACTTC. Its translation: CASSPPGLEEETQYF. Drawing the rest from reference TRBV25-1 and TRBJ2-5, the complete variable domain is EADIYQTPRYLVIGTGKKITLECSQTMGHDKMYWYQQDPGMELHLIHYSYGVNSTEKGDLSSESTVSRIRTEHFPLTLESARPSHTSQYLCASSPPGLEEETQYFGPGTRLLVL.

The chain couples TRBV4-1 to TRBJ1-5; unclear D gene. V lost 4 bases, J lost 2 bases, and 6 bases lay in between. The CDR3 runs 13 residues. CDR1 and CDR2 (germline): MGHRA, YSYEKL. The CDR3 protein is CASSLQRNQPQHF. The CDR3 DNA is TGCGCCAGCAGCCTACAGCGCAATCAGCCCCAGCATTTT.

CDR3 DNA sequence: TGTGCCAGCAGCCAAGACTACGGAGGGAATGAGCAGTTCTTC. Protein: CASSQDYGGNEQFF. The chain combines TRBV4-2 with TRBJ2-1; possibly TRBD2 for D (6 bases). This CDR3 has 14 amino acids. CDR1 LGHNA and CDR2 YNFKEQ come from the germline V gene. Trimming removed 0 bases at V and 7 bases at J, with 10 bases between.

The chain couples TRBV4-2 to TRBJ1-2, with 9 bases that match TRBD1. CDR3 length: 14 residues. Germline V gene sequence: CDR1 LGHNA, CDR2 YNFKEQ. With 3 bases clipped from V and 8 bases from J, the junction kept 7 bases outside the gene matches. The CDR3 DNA sequence: TGTGCCAGCAGCCACCGACAGGGGGGTTACGGCTACACCTTC. Translation gives CASSHRQGGYGYTF.

In its sample, this clone was seen once. The chain recombines TRBV19 with TRBJ1-1, with a weak D call TRBD1 (5 bases). The germline V gene has CDR1 LNHDA and CDR2 SQIVND (reference sequence). V lost 7 bases and J lost 4, with 16 bases in between. The CDR3 is 14 amino acids. The CDR3 nucleotides read TGTGCCAGTAAAATGATGGGGGGAAGCACTGAAGCTTTCTTT. Its translation is CASKMMGGSTEAFF. The variable domain in full, completed from reference TRBV19 and TRBJ1-1, reads DGGITQSPKYLFRKEGQNVTLSCEQNLNHDAMYWYRQDPGQGLRLIYYSQIVNDFQKGDIAEGYSVSREKKESFPLTVTSAQKNPTAFYLCASKMMGGSTEAFFGQGTRLTVV.

This chain links TRBV19 with TRBJ1-5; D remains ambiguous. With 5 bases removed from V and 7 bases from J, the gap between germline ends came to 9 bases. The germline gives CDR1 LNHDA, CDR2 SQIVND (reference sequence). There are 12 residues in the CDR3. CDR3 coding DNA: TGTGCCAGTAGTTTACAGAGACAGCCCCAGCATTTT. Its translation is CASSLQRQPQHF. Together with reference TRBV19 and TRBJ1-5, the CDR3 gives the full variable domain: DGGITQSPKYLFRKEGQNVTLSCEQNLNHDAMYWYRQDPGQGLRLIYYSQIVNDFQKGDIAEGYSVSREKKESFPLTVTSAQKNPTAFYLCASSLQRQPQHFGDGTRLSIL.

The chain links TRBV4-1 to TRBJ1-1, with no clear D. Germline V gives CDR1 MGHRA, CDR2 YSYEKL. Trimming took 3 bases from V and 3 from J, leaving 11 bases between them. The CDR3 covers 14 residues. CDR3 in amino acids: CASSQLNWDTEAFF. For the CDR3, the DNA is TGCGCCAGCAGCCAGCTGAATTGGGACACTGAAGCTTTCTTT.

This clone was counted a few times. This chain uses TRBV5-4 with TRBJ1-1; D possibly corresponds to TRBD1 (6 bases). Germline CDR1 is SGHNT and CDR2 is YYREEE (reference sequence). Trimming shortened V by 6 bases and J by 5 bases, and 20 bases separated the two germline ends. CDR3 size: 15 residues. The CDR3 region is CASNPRQEVGTEAFF. The CDR3 bases are TGTGCCAGCAACCCAAGACAGGAGGTGGGTACTGAAGCTTTCTTT.

This clone was counted a single time. This rearrangement joins TRBV6-1 to TRBJ2-4; D is uncertain. Trimming removed 0 bases from V and 2 bases from J, with 8 bases in between. The CDR3 covers 15 residues. Germline CDR1 MNHNS, CDR2 SASEGT. The CDR3 DNA reads TGTGCCAGCAGTGAAGCGCTGGGTTCCAAAAACATTCAGTACTTC. Protein: CASSEALGSKNIQYF.

V and J are TRBV4-1 and TRBJ2-3; D is undetermined. V shed 1 base and J shed 10 bases, with 15 bases lying between them. This CDR3 comprises 14 residues. From germline, CDR1 is MGHRA and CDR2 YSYEKL. CDR3 sequence (DNA): TGCGCCAGCAGCCAAGTTTCAGGTCTAGGATCGCAGTATTTT. It translates to CASSQVSGLGSQYF.

This chain uses TRBV7-8 with TRBJ1-5; TRBD1 aligns across 9 bases. V was pared by 4 bases and J by 6 bases, with 4 bases of the junction left unmatched. Germline V lookup: CDR1 SGHVS, CDR2 FQNEAQ. The CDR3 runs 14 residues. In DNA form, the CDR3 reads TGTGCCAGCAGCTCGGGACAGGGAATTCAGCCCCAGCATTTT. As protein: CASSSGQGIQPQHF. The entire variable domain, with the rest obtained from reference TRBV7-8 and TRBJ1-5, is as follows: GAGVSQSPRYKVAKRGQDVALRCDPISGHVSLFWYQQALGQGPEFLTYFQNEAQLDKSGLPSDRFFAERPEGSVSTLKIQRTQQEDSAVYLCASSSGQGIQPQHFGDGTRLSIL.

The genes are TRBV27 and TRBJ1-2; no clear D. Germline values: CDR1 MNHEY, CDR2 SMNVEV (reference sequence). The length of the CDR3 is 13 residues. Trimming took off 4 bases at V and 3 bases at J, with 9 bases between the two ends. For the CDR3, the DNA is TGTGCCAGCAGTTCAAACACCTACTATGGCTACACCTTC. Its protein product is CASSSNTYYGYTF.

The rearrangement links TRBV6-1 to TRBJ1-3; TRBD1 might be the D (5 bases). Trimming removed 2 bases at V and 1 base at J, with 12 bases between. The CDR3 is 16 residues long. Per the germline V gene, CDR1 is MNHNS and CDR2 is SASEGT. The CDR3 coding sequence is TGTGCCAGCAGTGAACCCCAGGGAGGATCTGGAAACACCATATATTTT. This codes for CASSEPQGGSGNTIYF.

The chain combines TRBV7-2 with TRBJ1-6, with D unresolved. V dropped 1 base and J dropped 7 bases, with 11 bases sitting between them. CDR3 length: 15 amino acids. Germline CDR1 SGHTA, CDR2 FQGNSA. CDR3 DNA: TGTGCCAGCAGCTTAGACAGTCCCCCAAATTCACCCCTCCACTTT. Translation: CASSLDSPPNSPLHF.

The chain couples TRBV2 to TRBJ1-3, with TRBD1 as a possible D gene (5 bases). This CDR3 region has 14 residues. V shed 2 bases and J shed 4 bases, with 9 bases lying between them. Germline CDR1 is SNHLY and CDR2 is FYNNEI. CDR3 sequence (DNA): TGTGCCAGCAGTGAAAGCAGGGCGGGAAACACCATATATTTT. Protein: CASSESRAGNTIYF.